This T cell receptor (beta chain) was profiled in a study of healthy donors' naive CD4 and CD8 T cells. Findings and limits, study-wide: Positive CDR3 charge linked to CD4+ cells, negative to CD8+ cells.

This clonotype turned up a few times. Its matching antigen is unknown. Each TCR library used roughly 0.45 ug of total RNA and a linear amplification protocol. One entry per CDR3 protein results from TCRdb running MiXCR on the reads. The table lists approximately 180,000 distinct CDR3 sequences, about 70% of them singletons. In germline, CDR1 is LNHDA, CDR2 SQIVND (reference sequence). Losses at the gene ends were 7 bases for V and 8 bases for J; bases not matched to a gene: 7. This CDR3 spans 12 amino acids. The rearrangement joins TRBV19 to TRBJ1-2; 7 bases line up with TRBD1. The specimen was naive CD4+ and CD8+ T cells sorted from blood, pooled from several donors. This TCR was recovered from a pool of human donors in good health; the sample pools cells from several healthy donors. As DNA, the CDR3 is TGTGCCAGTACGGAGGGGGCGTCGGGCTACACCTTC. Its protein product is CASTEGASGYTF.